The present T cell receptor beta chain was sequenced within a study of Tregs in tolerant kidney transplant recipients. Study findings and constraints: Tregs expanded with activated donor B cells seemed most donor-specific. Biological reproducibility was not directly addressed, but technical replication error appeared minimal. Findings come from small patient numbers and require larger validation.

CD4+CD25+CD127- Tregs, CD4+CD25- non-Tregs, CD4 and CD8 cells were sorted. With regard to this clone: The target antigen is unknown.

Germline assignment: CDR1 SGHDN and CDR2 FVKESK. The CDR3 consists of 12 residues. Deletions cut 1 base from V and 13 bases from J, with 11 bases between. The data were produced by immunoSEQ multiplex PCR, yet TCRdb's version contains in-frame clones alone and is incomplete. The sample yields some 60,000 clones, about four fifths seen once. This chain joins TRBV14 and TRBJ2-1; D gene ambiguous. The sample consisted of CD4+ T cells from blood. This TCR was recovered from a human donor in good health. DNA of the CDR3: TGTGCCAGCAGCCAAGCTTCGGCTTTCCAGTTCTTC. It codes for CASSQASAFQFF.